This T cell receptor beta chain is drawn from a study of human T cells and chemical hapten exposure. Study background: Slight differences in pooled library volume were the main source of varying TCR yields across samples. General study results and limits: Those TCRs sitting above 1 in 1000 frequency stayed the same with DPC sensitization.

The CDR3 is 12 residues long. The germline CDR1 and CDR2 sequences are SQVTM and ANQGSEA. V shed 7 bases, J shed 6 bases, and the junction held 7 bases outside the gene matches. Time point here: healthy volunteer bleed at 6 weeks. Total RNA extraction was carried out from unfractionated whole blood. Notes on this clonotype: Its antigen is unknown.

Methods used by the authors: Individual samples carried between roughly 23,224 and 690,600 TCRs, with 95,638 as the median. TCRdb re-called the RACE reads with MiXCR, one entry per CDR3 protein. The V and J calls shown here were made by TCRdb, not taken from the authors' results. Among approximately 79,000 distinct CDR3 sequences listed, about 8.6% were seen once. The sequenced material came from whole blood. This chain joins TRBV29-1 and TRBJ1-2; 8 positions match TRBD1. This clonotype was sampled from a male donor in good health. Some clones in this sample may be carry-over from other donors' samples. Here the CDR3 DNA reads TGCAGCGCAGACAGGGGCATCGATGGCTACACCTTC. The encoded protein is CSADRGIDGYTF.